These 7 T cell receptor beta chains were all obtained from the same sample, sequenced in a study of monozygotic twins with cystic fibrosis. TCRdb keeps only in-frame clones here, not all; method: immunoSEQ multiplex PCR. The sample has approximately 25,000 clones, around 90% seen once. The sequenced sample was blood. The source of these receptors is a girl aged 2 to 10 with cystic fibrosis.

J is TRBJ1-1 and V is TRBV29-1; D unresolved. V gave up 7 bases and J gave up 4 bases, with 16 bases separating them. CDR3 length equals 13 residues. Germline V gene lookup returns CDR1 SQVTM and CDR2 ANQGSEA. The CDR3, as DNA: TGCAGCGGGGCGGACGGACGGTCCACTGAAGCTTTCTTT. Its protein is CSGADGRSTEAFF.

The genes are TRBV19 and TRBJ1-5; D is possibly TRBD1 (5 bases). V lost 3 bases to trimming and J lost 7 bases, with 16 bases between them. Looked up from germline, CDR1 is LNHDA and CDR2 is SQIVND (reference sequence). The CDR3 runs 15 residues. The CDR3 spells CASSIRQIITQPQHF. Written as DNA, the CDR3 is TGTGCCAGTAGTATTAGACAGATAATAACACAGCCCCAGCATTTT.

The J gene is TRBJ2-1, the V gene TRBV10-2, with 11 bases that match TRBD2. The CDR3 has 16 amino acids. V dropped 5 bases and J dropped 2; count of bases not matched to a gene: 5. CDR1 is WSHSY, CDR2 SAAADI, per germline. The chain's CDR3 is CASSRGLADTYNEQFF. Written as DNA, the CDR3 is TGCGCCAGCAGTAGGGGACTAGCGGATACCTACAATGAGCAGTTCTTC.

The chain has TRBV10-3 and TRBJ2-7; D remains ambiguous. Germline loops: CDR1 ENHRY, CDR2 SYGVKD. CDR3 size: 13 residues. Trimming cost V 10 bases and J 1 base, with 14 bases left between them. CDR3 in amino acids: CATVPDSSYEQYF. CDR3 sequence (DNA): TGTGCCACCGTCCCCGACTCTTCCTACGAGCAGTACTTC.

This clone showed up just once. The chain couples TRBV10-3 to TRBJ2-5; 9 bases map to TRBD2. This CDR3 spans 14 amino acids. The V gene end was trimmed by 4 bases and the J gene end by 3 bases; junction bases not matched to a gene: 3. Germline values: CDR1 ENHRY, CDR2 SYGVKD. Written as DNA, the CDR3 is TGTGCCATCAGTGCAGCGGGGGGAGAAGAGACCCAGTACTTC. This sequence encodes CAISAAGGEETQYF.

V gene TRBV5-1 combines with J gene TRBJ1-2; D may be TRBD1 (5 bases). Trimming took off 0 bases at V and 4 bases at J, with 13 bases between the two ends. Germline values: CDR1 SGHRS, CDR2 YFSETQ. The CDR3 runs to 15 residues. CDR3 sequence (DNA): TGCGCCAGCAGCTTGGACCGTGGGGCCCGCTATGGCTACACCTTC. Translation gives CASSLDRGARYGYTF.

This chain uses TRBV5-1 with TRBJ1-1; a weak D match, TRBD1 (5 bases). Deletions cut 1 base from V and 0 bases from J, with 10 bases between. The CDR3 spans 15 residues. The germline gives CDR1 SGHRS, CDR2 YFSETQ. As DNA, the CDR3 is TGCGCCAGCAGCTTGCCCAGGGAACTGAACACTGAAGCTTTCTTT. It translates to CASSLPRELNTEAFF.